Listed below are T cell receptor beta chains from one sample, sequenced in a study of blood T cell repertoires in COVID-19. Sequencing used immunoSEQ multiplex PCR; TCRdb keeps in-frame clones, though not all of them. This sample has approximately 76,000 clones; under 95% occur once, and the top ten carry 7.5% to 9%. The source material was peripheral blood. Source of these receptors: a human donor in a cohort sampled during active COVID-19. Each CDR3 is given with its conserved first and last residue. D genes are given only for firm matches. The size field is filled for only some rows; it gives once, few, many or a size class.

v_gene,j_gene,abundance,d_gene,CDR3aa,CDR3nt
TRBV5-1,TRBJ1-1,once,.,CASSPSGSDTEAFF,TGCGCCAGCAGCCCCTCAGGTAGCGACACTGAAGCTTTCTTT
TRBV3-1/TRBV3-2,TRBJ1-1,.,.,CASSQSQGTEAFF,TGTGCCAGCAGCCAGAGCCAGGGGACTGAAGCTTTCTTT
TRBV12-1,TRBJ1-4,.,.,CASSFAKREYDDEKLFF,TGTGCCAGCAGCTTTGCGAAAAGGGAGTACGACGATGAAAAACTGTTTTTT
TRBV10-3,TRBJ2-5,.,TRBD1,CAISPNPGTDLQETQYF,TGTGCCATCAGCCCCAACCCCGGGACAGACTTGCAAGAGACCCAGTACTTC
TRBV4-2,TRBJ1-1,.,TRBD1,CASSPGQGVMNTEAFF,TGTGCCAGCAGCCCTGGACAGGGAGTCATGAACACTGAAGCTTTCTTT
TRBV24-1,TRBJ1-4,.,TRBD1,CATSETGGDEKLFF,TGTGCCACCAGCGAGACAGGGGGAGATGAAAAACTGTTTTTT
TRBV5-4,TRBJ2-1,.,TRBD2,CASSIGLASWGEQFF,TGTGCCAGCAGCATCGGACTAGCCAGTTGGGGTGAGCAGTTCTTC
TRBV18,TRBJ1-5,.,TRBD1,CASSSQDRGLGGNQPQHF,TGTGCCAGCTCATCACAGGACAGGGGGCTTGGGGGCAATCAGCCCCAGCATTTT
TRBV3-1/TRBV3-2,TRBJ1-1,.,.,CASSQGETEAFF,TGTGCCAGCAGCCAAGGAGAAACTGAAGCTTTCTTT
TRBV6-2/TRBV6-3,TRBJ1-2,.,.,CASSPQQGSGYTF,TGTGCCAGCAGTCCACAACAGGGTTCTGGCTACACCTTC
TRBV24-1,TRBJ1-2,.,TRBD1,CATSDRTGGYGYTF,TGTGCCACCAGTGATCGGACAGGGGGCTATGGCTACACCTTC
TRBV5-4,TRBJ1-2,.,TRBD1,CASSPPDRVNYGYTF,TGTGCCAGCAGCCCCCCGGACAGGGTTAACTATGGCTACACCTTC
TRBV28,TRBJ1-5,.,.,CASRLAGGWGYSNQPQHF,TGTGCCAGCAGACTCGCCGGGGGGTGGGGGTATAGCAATCAGCCCCAGCATTTT
TRBV2,TRBJ1-2,.,TRBD1,CASRWDRNDGYTF,TGTGCCAGCAGATGGGACAGGAACGATGGCTACACCTTC
TRBV5-6,TRBJ2-7,once,TRBD1,CASSSTRDRDPYEQYF,TGTGCCAGCAGCTCTACCCGGGACAGGGACCCATACGAGCAGTACTTC
TRBV5-5,TRBJ1-2,.,.,CASSLGGAGFFYGYTF,TGTGCCAGCAGCTTGGGGGGCGCGGGATTTTTCTATGGCTACACCTTC
TRBV6-1,TRBJ1-2,.,.,CASSEQQSYGYTF,TGTGCCAGCAGTGAACAACAGTCCTATGGCTACACCTTC
TRBV5-1,TRBJ2-7,.,.,CASSLGRTTEIYEQYF,TGCGCCAGCAGCTTGGGGCGGACAACCGAGATTTACGAGCAGTACTTC
TRBV4-1,TRBJ1-1,.,.,CASSHLDRPNTEAFF,TGCGCCAGCAGCCACCTCGACAGACCGAACACTGAAGCTTTCTTT
TRBV19,TRBJ1-1,.,.,CASMGGGTATNTEAFF,TGTGCCAGTATGGGAGGGGGGACCGCTACGAACACTGAAGCTTTCTTT
TRBV16,TRBJ1-5,.,TRBD1,CASSQSEGASNQPQHF,TGTGCCAGCAGCCAATCGGAGGGGGCCAGCAATCAGCCCCAGCATTTT
TRBV11-2,TRBJ1-2,.,.,CASSPGRWGEVTDGYTF,TGTGCCAGCAGCCCGGGGCGGTGGGGGGAGGTAACCGATGGCTACACCTTC
TRBV4-1,TRBJ1-2,.,.,CASSQDLFWGVQGYTF,TGCGCCAGCAGCCAAGATCTTTTCTGGGGCGTGCAAGGCTACACCTTC